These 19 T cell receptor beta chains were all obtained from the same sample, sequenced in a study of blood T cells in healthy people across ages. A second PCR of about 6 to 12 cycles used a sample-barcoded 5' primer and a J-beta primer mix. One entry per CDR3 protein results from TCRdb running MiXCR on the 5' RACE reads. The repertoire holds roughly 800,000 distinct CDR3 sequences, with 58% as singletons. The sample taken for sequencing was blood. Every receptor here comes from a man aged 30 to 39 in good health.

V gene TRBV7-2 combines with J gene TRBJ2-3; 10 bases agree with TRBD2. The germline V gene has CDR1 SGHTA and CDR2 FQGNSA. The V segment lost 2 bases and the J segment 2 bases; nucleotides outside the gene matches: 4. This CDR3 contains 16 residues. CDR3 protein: CASSLRGLAITDTQYF. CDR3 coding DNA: TGTGCCAGCAGCTTACGGGGACTAGCGATCACAGATACGCAGTATTTT.

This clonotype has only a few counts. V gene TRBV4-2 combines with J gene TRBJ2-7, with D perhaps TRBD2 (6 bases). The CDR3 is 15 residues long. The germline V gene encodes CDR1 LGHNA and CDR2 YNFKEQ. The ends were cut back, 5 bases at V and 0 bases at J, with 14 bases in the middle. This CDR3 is CASSAGGDGSYEQYF. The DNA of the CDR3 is TGTGCCAGCAGCGCTGGCGGGGACGGCTCCTACGAGCAGTACTTC.

The CDR3 sequence is CASSLGHVNTEAFF. The CDR3, as DNA: TGTGCCAGCAGCTTGGGACACGTGAACACTGAAGCTTTCTTT. The chain employs TRBV5-6 and TRBJ1-1; D gene uncertain. The ends were cut back, 0 bases at V and 0 bases at J, with 6 bases in the middle. CDR1 SGHDT and CDR2 YYEEEE come from the germline V gene. This CDR3 region has 14 residues.

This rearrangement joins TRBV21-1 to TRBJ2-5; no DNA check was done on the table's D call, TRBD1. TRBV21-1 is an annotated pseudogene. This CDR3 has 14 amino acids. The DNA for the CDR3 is TGTGCCAGCAGCAAAGTAGTGACAGAAGAGACCCAGTACTTC. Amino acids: CASSKVVTEETQYF.

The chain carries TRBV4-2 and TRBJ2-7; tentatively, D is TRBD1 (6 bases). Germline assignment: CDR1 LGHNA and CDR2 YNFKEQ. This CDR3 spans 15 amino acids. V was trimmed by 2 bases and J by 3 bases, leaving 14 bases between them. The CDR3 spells CASSQNFGQFYEQYF. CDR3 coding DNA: TGTGCCAGCAGCCAAAATTTCGGACAGTTCTACGAGCAGTACTTC.

The CDR3 reads CASSPASGSTDTQYF. The DNA for the CDR3 is TGTGCCAGCAGTCCAGCTAGCGGAAGCACAGATACGCAGTATTTT. V is TRBV28 and J is TRBJ2-3; 7 nucleotides match TRBD2. J lost 0 bases, V lost 5 bases, and 5 bases had no gene match. This CDR3 is built from 15 residues. Germline V lookup: CDR1 MDHEN, CDR2 SYDVKM. Looking up the rest from reference TRBV28 and TRBJ2-3 gives the full variable domain: DVKVTQSSRYLVKRTGEKVFLECVQDMDHENMFWYRQDPGLGLRLIYFSYDVKMKEKGDIPEGYSVSREKKERFSLILESASTNQTSMYLCASSPASGSTDTQYFGPGTRLTVL.

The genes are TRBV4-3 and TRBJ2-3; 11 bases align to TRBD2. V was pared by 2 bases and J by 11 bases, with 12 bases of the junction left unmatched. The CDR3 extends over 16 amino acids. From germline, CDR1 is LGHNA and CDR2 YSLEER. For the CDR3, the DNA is TGCGCCAGCAGCCAATCCTATAGCGGGAGGGCCTATGGGCAGTATTTT. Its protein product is CASSQSYSGRAYGQYF.

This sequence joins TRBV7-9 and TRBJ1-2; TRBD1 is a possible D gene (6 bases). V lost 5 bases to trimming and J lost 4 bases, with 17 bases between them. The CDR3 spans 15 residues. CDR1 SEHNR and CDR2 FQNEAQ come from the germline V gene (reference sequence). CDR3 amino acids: CASSANRERGYGYTF. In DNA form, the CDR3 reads TGTGCCAGCAGCGCCAACAGGGAACGGGGCTATGGCTACACCTTC.

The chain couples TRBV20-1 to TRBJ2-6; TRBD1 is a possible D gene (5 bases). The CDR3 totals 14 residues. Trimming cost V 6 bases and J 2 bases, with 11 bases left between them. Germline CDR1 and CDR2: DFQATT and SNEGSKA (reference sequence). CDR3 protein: CSAKQGPGANVLTF. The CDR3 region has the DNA TGCAGTGCCAAGCAGGGCCCTGGGGCCAACGTCCTGACTTTC.

The CDR3 nucleotides read TGTGCCAGCAGTGGAAGGCAGGGGGCTTACGAGCAGTACTTC. Translating it yields CASSGRQGAYEQYF. V is TRBV28 and J is TRBJ2-7; 8 positions match TRBD1. Germline V lookup: CDR1 MDHEN, CDR2 SYDVKM. CDR3 length: 14 residues. With 5 bases clipped from V and 4 bases from J, the junction kept 7 bases outside the gene matches.

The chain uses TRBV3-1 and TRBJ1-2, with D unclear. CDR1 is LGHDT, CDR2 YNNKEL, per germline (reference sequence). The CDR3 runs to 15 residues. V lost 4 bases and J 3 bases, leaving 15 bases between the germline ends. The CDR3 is CASSLGRRTDYGYTF. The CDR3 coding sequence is TGTGCCAGCAGCCTCGGTCGGAGGACTGACTATGGCTACACCTTC. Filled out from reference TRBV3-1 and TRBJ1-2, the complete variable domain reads DTAVSQTPKYLVTQMGNDKSIKCEQNLGHDTMYWYKQDSKKFLKIMFSYNNKELIINETVPNRFSPKSPDKAHLNLHINSLELGDSAVYFCASSLGRRTDYGYTFGSGTRLTVV.

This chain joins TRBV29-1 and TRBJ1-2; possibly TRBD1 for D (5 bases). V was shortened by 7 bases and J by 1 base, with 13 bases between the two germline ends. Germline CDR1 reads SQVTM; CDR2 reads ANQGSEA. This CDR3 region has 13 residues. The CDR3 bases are TGCAGCGCAAGACAGCGTGATAACTATGGCTACACCTTC. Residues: CSARQRDNYGYTF.

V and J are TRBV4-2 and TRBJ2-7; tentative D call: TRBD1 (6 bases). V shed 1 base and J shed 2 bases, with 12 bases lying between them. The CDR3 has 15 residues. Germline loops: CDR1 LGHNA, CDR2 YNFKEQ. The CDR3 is CASSQGLGHTYEQYF. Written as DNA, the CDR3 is TGTGCCAGCAGCCAAGGTCTGGGACACACCTACGAGCAGTACTTC.

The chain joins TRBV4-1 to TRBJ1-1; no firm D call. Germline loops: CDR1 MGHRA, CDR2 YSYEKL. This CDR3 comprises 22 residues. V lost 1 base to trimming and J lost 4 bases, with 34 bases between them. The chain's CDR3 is CASSQGRHRVTGPTHEVTEAFF. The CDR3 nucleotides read TGCGCCAGCAGCCAAGGTAGGCATCGGGTTACTGGGCCAACCCATGAGGTCACTGAAGCTTTCTTT.

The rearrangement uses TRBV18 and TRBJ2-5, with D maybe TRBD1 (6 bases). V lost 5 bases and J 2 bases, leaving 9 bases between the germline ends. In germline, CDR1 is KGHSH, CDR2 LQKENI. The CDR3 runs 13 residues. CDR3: CASSAGQQETQYF. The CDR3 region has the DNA TGTGCCAGCTCAGCTGGACAGCAAGAGACCCAGTACTTC.

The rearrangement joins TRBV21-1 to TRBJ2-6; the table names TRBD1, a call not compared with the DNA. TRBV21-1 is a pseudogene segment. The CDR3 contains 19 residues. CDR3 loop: CASSNLFPCPASGANVLTF. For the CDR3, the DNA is TGTGCCAGCAGCAATCTTTTTCCATGCCCGGCCTCTGGGGCCAACGTCCTGACTTTC.

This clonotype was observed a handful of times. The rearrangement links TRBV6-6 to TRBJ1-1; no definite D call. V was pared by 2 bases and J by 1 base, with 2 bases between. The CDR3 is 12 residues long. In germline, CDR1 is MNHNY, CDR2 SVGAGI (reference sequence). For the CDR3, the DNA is TGTGCCAGCAGTTACGAGAACACTGAAGCTTTCTTT. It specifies CASSYENTEAFF.

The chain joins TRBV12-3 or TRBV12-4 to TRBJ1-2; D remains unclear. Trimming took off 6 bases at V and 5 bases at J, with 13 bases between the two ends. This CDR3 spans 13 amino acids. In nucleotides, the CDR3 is TGTGCCAGCAGCCGGACCGCCTCTTATGGCTACACCTTC. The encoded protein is CASSRTASYGYTF.

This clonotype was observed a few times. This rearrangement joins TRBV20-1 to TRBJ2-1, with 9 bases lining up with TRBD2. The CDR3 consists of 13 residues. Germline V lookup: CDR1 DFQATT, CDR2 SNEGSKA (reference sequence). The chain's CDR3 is CRVSGGSYNEQFF. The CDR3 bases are TGCAGGGTTAGCGGGGGCTCCTACAATGAGCAGTTCTTC.